A selection of T cell receptor beta chains follows, all from one sample in a study of cytomegalovirus exposure and HLA in healthy donors. Only in-frame clones appear in the TCRdb table, and some are missing; sequencing was by immunoSEQ multiplex PCR. The sample lists tens of thousands of clones; 94% were seen once. Sample: PBMCs. The receptors shown here come from a man younger than 30 in good health and CMV-seropositive. The conserved cysteine and the conserved F or W are not part of the CDR3 here. Each record gives: J gene, V gene, CDR3 protein.

TRBJ2-7,TRBV7-8,ASSLVAGGVVEQY
TRBJ1-4,TRBV14,ASSRLTGGSEKLF
TRBJ2-1,TRBV19,ASSISGSVYNEQF
TRBJ1-1,TRBV4-2,ASSRKSGVYTEAF
TRBJ2-5,TRBV28,ASSSSAIGRLGETQY
TRBJ1-3,TRBV7-2,ASSLVGTGSGNTIY
TRBJ2-5,TRBV5-6,ASSLTGTIQETQY
TRBJ1-2,TRBV6-1,ASKPQGLWYGYT
TRBJ1-1,TRBV4-1,ASSPSRGTEAF
TRBJ1-2,TRBV6-5,ASSRERTRYT
TRBJ2-7,TRBV7-9,ASSLGEGEQY
TRBJ2-5,TRBV27,ASSFIGAGGETQY
TRBJ1-1,TRBV6-1,ASSPQGGSYTEAF
TRBJ2-1,TRBV7-9,ASSLAGSGNYNEQF
TRBJ2-7,TRBV20-1,SASPGEQQY
TRBJ1-5,TRBV7-3,ASSLKGGPNQPQH
TRBJ2-1,TRBV4-1,ASSQDVAGPLNEQF
TRBJ2-3,TRBV5-1,ASSPGQPDTQY
TRBJ1-2,TRBV15,ATSITATNYGYT
TRBJ1-5,TRBV2,ASSDFQGSNQPQH
TRBJ1-5,TRBV30,AWSVKTPGQGGNQPQH
TRBJ2-3,TRBV6-5,ASSYNLVTSTDTQY
TRBJ1-5,TRBV2,ASRNREGRQPQH
TRBJ2-6,TRBV5-1,ASTLGQAFSGANVLT
TRBJ1-4,TRBV2,ASSADRGSEKLF
TRBJ2-5,TRBV14,ASSQESGGETQY
TRBJ2-7,TRBV28,ASSFSGTSGKYEQY
TRBJ1-1,TRBV4-1,ASSQEGENTEAF
TRBJ1-2,TRBV5-1,ASSFGTGLIGYT
TRBJ1-2,TRBV7-2,ASSLAGLGTGVDGYT
TRBJ2-7,TRBV13,ASSPGTGGSYEQY
TRBJ2-1,TRBV14,ARYDRGGGYNEQF
TRBJ2-1,TRBV5-6,ASSWEGTNNEQF
TRBJ2-3,TRBV7-8,ASSFTTLAGGTDTQY
TRBJ2-7,TRBV5-5,ASSRGQGSSYEQY
TRBJ2-7,TRBV13,ASSLAQGANYEQY
TRBJ2-7,TRBV19,ASSTGVSYEQY
TRBJ2-7,TRBV10-3,AISDHRRGGEYEQY
TRBJ1-1,TRBV5-4,ASSAPGQGLSATEAF
TRBJ2-2,TRBV7-2,ASSNERGRVEGGELF
TRBJ1-2,TRBV9,ASSVVGHGYT
TRBJ1-4,TRBV18,ASSRYEGGDEKLF
TRBJ2-7,TRBV10-3,AISEPSGRNPTYEQY
TRBJ1-1,TRBV6-5,ASSRATGGTEAF
TRBJ1-6,TRBV2,ASGEGSSYNSPLH
TRBJ2-5,TRBV11-2,ASSLAGIETQY
TRBJ1-2,TRBV7-3,ASSLSAGSYGYT
TRBJ1-1,TRBV5-1,ASSLGGREAAEAF
TRBJ2-2,TRBV12-5,ASGFAGELF
TRBJ2-7,TRBV5-1,ASNSDSSYEQY